Below, 10 T cell receptor beta chains from the same sample are listed, as sequenced in a study of spatial heterogeneity in lung cancer. The time point was: sample taken at primary tumor resection. TCRs were sequenced from unsorted whole RNA of tumor, nontumor lung or PBMC. Each CDR3 protein is one row after TCRdb ran MiXCR on the 5' RACE reads. This sample has approximately 4,600 distinct CDR3 sequences, with 20% to 25% found just once. Source: normal lung tissue next to the tumor, taken at surgery. These receptors were collected from a female donor with early-stage non-small cell lung cancer.

This clonotype is large. DNA of the CDR3: TGTGCCAGCAGTACCTGGACAGGGGGTCTTTCCTACGAGCAGTACTTC. As protein: CASSTWTGGLSYEQYF. V is TRBV27 and J is TRBJ2-7; 10 bases agree with TRBD1. The trim removed 5 bases at V and 1 base at J, leaving 8 bases unmatched. This CDR3 has 16 residues. Looked up from germline, CDR1 is MNHEY and CDR2 is SMNVEV (reference sequence).

By share, this clonotype ranks as medium-sized. V and J are TRBV5-1 and TRBJ2-2; D is unresolved. In germline, CDR1 is SGHRS, CDR2 YFSETQ. The ends were cut back, 1 base at V and 2 bases at J, with 9 bases in the middle. CDR3 length: 15 amino acids. The CDR3 bases are TGCGCCAGCAGCTTGAAGGGTGGTAACACCGGGGAGCTGTTTTTT. Translating it yields CASSLKGGNTGELFF.

There are a few counts of this clonotype. The V call is TRBV3-1, the J call TRBJ2-7; D perhaps matches TRBD1 (5 bases). Germline values: CDR1 LGHDT, CDR2 YNNKEL (reference sequence). This CDR3 is built from 12 residues. V was trimmed by 3 bases and J by 6 bases, leaving 9 bases between them. The DNA of the CDR3 is TGTGCCAGCAGCCAGGCAGGGATCGAGCAGTACTTC. It specifies CASSQAGIEQYF.

The J gene is TRBJ2-2, the V gene TRBV6-1, with D possibly being TRBD2 (6 bases). The length of the CDR3 is 15 residues. Germline CDR1 MNHNS, CDR2 SASEGT. V was cut by 4 bases and J by 1 base, with 10 bases left in between. The CDR3 reads CASSGSSENTGELFF. In nucleotides, the CDR3 is TGTGCCAGCAGTGGATCTAGCGAGAACACCGGGGAGCTGTTTTTT.

This clonotype was picked up many times. This chain's CDR3 is CASSSLGGSNTEAFF. The DNA for the CDR3 is TGTGCCAGCAGTTCACTTGGGGGGAGCAACACTGAAGCTTTCTTT. The V call is TRBV6-2 or TRBV6-3, the J call TRBJ1-1, with D possibly matching TRBD1 (5 bases). This CDR3 comprises 15 residues. Between the trimmed V and J ends, which lost 4 bases and 2 bases, there was a span of 14 bases. The V gene's germline CDR1 is MNHEY and CDR2 SVGEGT.

This clonotype has a count of ten or more. The gene calls are TRBV27 and TRBJ2-7; D call uncertain. This CDR3 is 13 amino acids long. Trimming removed 4 bases from V and 10 bases from J, with 17 bases in between. Germline V lookup: CDR1 MNHEY, CDR2 SMNVEV (reference sequence). This CDR3 is CASSSPDRGRQYF. DNA of the CDR3: TGTGCCAGCAGTTCCCCCGACCGAGGTAGACAGTACTTC.

The rearrangement uses TRBV28 and TRBJ1-6, with D tentatively TRBD1 (5 bases). The germline V gene has CDR1 MDHEN and CDR2 SYDVKM. The V gene lost 8 bases and the J gene lost 7 bases, with 9 bases spanning the gap. CDR3 length: 12 amino acids. CDR3 sequence (DNA): TGTGCCAGCCTGGGGGAGAATTCACCCCTCCACTTT. Residues: CASLGENSPLHF.

In this sample, this clonotype is medium-sized. As DNA, the CDR3 is TGTGCCAGCGGGCCCCCTTTCCGGGAGCACCACAATGAGCAGTTCTTC. Protein sequence: CASGPPFREHHNEQFF. This chain joins TRBV12-3 or TRBV12-4 and TRBJ2-1, with a weak D call TRBD2 (6 bases). CDR3 length: 16 residues. The V end lost 8 bases, the J end lost 5 bases, and 22 bases lay between the germline ends.

This clonotype rates as medium-sized (0.01 to 0.1%). The rearrangement links TRBV7-2 to TRBJ1-2, with D perhaps TRBD1 (6 bases). The CDR3 runs 15 residues. Trimming cost V 3 bases and J 7 bases, with 18 bases left between them. Germline-derived CDR1 and CDR2 are SGHTA and FQGNSA. CDR3 in DNA: TGTGCCAGCAGCTTGGGGTGGGGGCAGGGTCTTGGCTACACCTTC. The encoded protein is CASSLGWGQGLGYTF.

This clonotype is medium-sized (0.01 to 0.1%). The chain couples TRBV10-3 to TRBJ2-7; 11 bases are a match to TRBD1. There are 16 residues in the CDR3. Germline V gene lookup returns CDR1 ENHRY and CDR2 SYGVKD. Unmatched junction bases numbered 3, after V lost 0 bases and J lost 2 bases. CDR3 protein: CAISESGQGGTYEQYF. CDR3 coding DNA: TGTGCCATCAGTGAGTCGGGACAGGGGGGGACCTACGAGCAGTACTTC.